Listed here are 22 T cell receptor beta chains from one sample, sequenced in a study of T cells in Graves' hyperthyroidism and ophthalmopathy. Amplification of TCR beta CDR3 regions used RNA as the template. HTBI primers were used for first-round RT-PCR of the TCR CDR3. One entry per CDR3 protein, called by TCRdb with MiXCR from the multiplex PCR reads. Of 500,000 to 600,000 distinct CDR3 sequences listed, about 45% are singletons. Sequencing was done on a sample of peripheral blood or thyroid tissue (not recorded which). The receptors were gathered from a woman younger than 30 with Graves' hyperthyroidism.

The gene calls are TRBV4-3 and TRBJ2-1; 7 nucleotides align to TRBD2. V dropped 0 bases and J dropped 9; count of bases not matched to a gene: 14. The length of the CDR3 is 17 residues. Per germline, CDR1 LGHNA and CDR2 YSLEER. The CDR3 protein is CASSQDGSWNPSGEQFF. CDR3 DNA sequence: TGCGCCAGCAGCCAAGATGGGTCCTGGAATCCTAGCGGTGAGCAGTTCTTC.

Concerning this clonotype itself: Without the conserved terminal phenylalanine or tryptophan, this CDR3 likely stems from a read error. It is unclear where the CDR3 begins or ends on the DNA, so no DNA is shown, and the CDR3 is as TCRdb lists it. The chain joins TRBV19 to TRBJ1-5. CDR1 LNHDA and CDR2 SQIVND come from the germline V gene (reference sequence). Counting both end residues, the CDR3 totals 9 amino acids. CDR3: CASSPGLVE.

The V gene is TRBV29-1, the J gene TRBJ2-5, with 15 bases that match TRBD2. Germline V gene lookup returns CDR1 SQVTM and CDR2 ANQGSEA. The CDR3 length is 16 residues. V shed 1 base, J shed 4 bases, and the junction held 4 bases outside the gene matches. CDR3 residues: CSVEVGLAGGLETQYF. For the CDR3, the DNA is TGCAGCGTTGAAGTCGGACTAGCGGGAGGGCTAGAGACCCAGTACTTC.

This clonotype was seen just once. CDR3 amino acids: CASMKGEDSPLHF. CDR3 DNA: TGTGCCAGCATGAAGGGGGAGGATTCACCCCTCCACTTT. V is TRBV2 and J is TRBJ1-6; tentatively, D is TRBD1 (6 bases). Germline CDR1 reads SNHLY; CDR2 reads FYNNEI. V was shortened by 7 bases and J by 8 bases, with 12 bases between the two germline ends. The CDR3 loop spans 13 amino acids.

Remarks on this clonotype: A much larger clone differs by one base, so this may be a read error. V and J are TRBV5-1 and TRBJ1-2, with TRBD1 as a possible D gene (5 bases). The CDR3 length is 17 residues. CDR1 and CDR2 from the germline V gene are SGHRS and YFSETQ. CDR3 sequence (DNA): TGCGCCCGCAGCTTTGGGGTGGGGCAGCCCGGCGCTAGCATCTACACCTTC. Translated, it gives CARSFGVGQPGASIYTF.

This clonotype was seen more than once but under ten times. Likely a read error: the CDR3 ends without its conserved phenylalanine or tryptophan. It is unclear where the CDR3 begins or ends on the DNA, so no DNA is shown, and the CDR3 is as TCRdb lists it. The chain is built from TRBV12-3 or TRBV12-4 and TRBJ1-3; the table's D call, TRBD1, was not checked against the DNA. The CDR3 totals 9 residues, both ends included. The CDR3 loop reads CASSIPGQA.

This clonotype has ten or more counts. V usage is TRBV7-9 and J usage is TRBJ2-5, with 9 bases matching TRBD2. V lost 7 bases, J lost 3 bases, and 6 bases stayed unmatched. Germline values: CDR1 SEHNR, CDR2 FQNEAQ (reference sequence). The CDR3 totals 14 residues. The CDR3 nucleotides are TGTGCCAGCACCCGACTAGCGGTTAAAGAGACCCAGTACTTC. Amino acid sequence: CASTRLAVKETQYF.

This clonotype was observed a handful of times. The rearrangement joins TRBV20-1 to TRBJ2-2; D is unclear. The germline V and J ends were trimmed by 6 bases and 8 bases, with 4 bases remaining between them. The CDR3 is 9 amino acids. CDR1 is DFQATT, CDR2 SNEGSKA, per germline (reference sequence). Here the CDR3 reads CSAAGELFF. The CDR3 nucleotides read TGCAGTGCCGCAGGGGAGCTGTTTTTT.

The rearrangement uses TRBV29-1 and TRBJ2-5; D gene uncertain. The V end lost 6 bases, the J end lost 7 bases, and 9 bases lay between the germline ends. CDR3 size: 10 residues. CDR1 and CDR2 from the germline V gene are SQVTM and ANQGSEA. CDR3 amino acids: CSVAFGTQYF. CDR3 sequence (DNA): TGCAGCGTAGCCTTTGGGACCCAGTACTTC.

Only a few counts were recorded for this clonotype. The rearrangement uses TRBV7-3 and TRBJ2-7, with 8 bases fitting TRBD1. Per the germline V gene, CDR1 is SGHTA and CDR2 is FQGTGA. The CDR3 consists of 12 residues. V dropped 10 bases and J dropped 5; count of bases not matched to a gene: 7. The CDR3 here is CATQDRDHEQYF. The CDR3 DNA is TGTGCCACCCAGGACAGGGACCACGAGCAGTACTTC.

V usage is TRBV5-1 and J usage is TRBJ2-6; D uncertain. The CDR3 is made up of 14 amino acids. V dropped 7 bases and J dropped 0 bases, with 8 bases sitting between them. CDR1 is SGHRS, CDR2 YFSETQ, per germline. CDR3 amino acids: CASGDISGANVLTF. As DNA, the CDR3 is TGCGCCAGCGGTGATATCTCTGGGGCCAACGTCCTGACTTTC.

The V gene is TRBV29-1, the J gene TRBJ2-2; the D gene is possibly TRBD1 (5 bases). The CDR3 covers 13 residues. Germline assignment: CDR1 SQVTM and CDR2 ANQGSEA. The V gene lost 8 bases and the J gene lost 1 base, with 11 bases spanning the gap. The DNA of the CDR3 is TGCAGCAGTGACGGACAGAACACCGGGGAGCTGTTTTTT. Translated: CSSDGQNTGELFF.

This clonotype was counted many times. The V gene is TRBV24-1, the J gene TRBJ1-5; TRBD1 is a possible D gene (5 bases). This CDR3 has 15 residues. Germline V gene sequence: CDR1 KGHDR, CDR2 SFDVKD. Trimming took 4 bases from V and 2 from J, leaving 11 bases between them. The CDR3 reads CATSDRAGGNQPQHF. DNA for the CDR3: TGTGCCACCAGTGACAGGGCGGGTGGCAATCAGCCCCAGCATTTT.

This clonotype has at least ten counts. The J gene is TRBJ1-1, the V gene TRBV2; unclear D gene. CDR1 is SNHLY and CDR2 is FYNNEI in the germline V gene. Trimming stripped 7 bases from V and 4 bases from J, with 7 bases between. The CDR3 is made up of 11 amino acids. The CDR3 loop reads CASTRATEAFF. In DNA form, the CDR3 reads TGTGCCAGCACGAGGGCCACTGAAGCTTTCTTT.

This clonotype was seen many times. The CDR3 DNA reads TGCAGTGCTAGAGATACCAGGGGCCCCTATAATTCACCCCTCCACTTT. Translating it yields CSARDTRGPYNSPLHF. The chain carries TRBV20-1 and TRBJ1-6; tentatively, D is TRBD1 (6 bases). Germline CDR1 is DFQATT and CDR2 is SNEGSKA (reference sequence). CDR3 length: 16 residues. Trimming cost V 0 bases and J 2 bases, with 11 bases left between them.

This clonotype was seen only once. This sequence joins TRBV29-1 and TRBJ2-5; the match to TRBD1 covers 8 bases. CDR1 is SQVTM and CDR2 is ANQGSEA in the germline V gene. With 3 bases clipped from V and 5 bases from J, the junction kept 11 bases outside the gene matches. The CDR3 runs to 15 residues. The CDR3 coding sequence is TGCAGCGTTGAGCCGACGGACAGGGTTTACGAGACCCAGTACTTC. Translating it yields CSVEPTDRVYETQYF.

This clonotype was counted ten times or more. This chain links TRBV5-1 with TRBJ2-2; the D is unclear. The CDR3 has 11 residues. Deletions cut 5 bases from V and 9 bases from J, with 8 bases between. CDR1 is SGHRS and CDR2 is YFSETQ in the germline V gene. The CDR3 loop is CASRGDRELFF. For the CDR3, the DNA is TGCGCCAGCAGGGGTGACCGGGAGCTGTTTTTT.

The rearrangement uses TRBV12-3 or TRBV12-4 and TRBJ1-1, with 11 bases matching TRBD1. J was trimmed by 8 bases and V by 6 bases; bases with no gene match: 11. The CDR3 loop spans 15 amino acids. The CDR3, as DNA: TGTGCCAGCAGCCGGAAACGGACAGGGGGCCACGAAGCTTTCTTT. Its protein product is CASSRKRTGGHEAFF.

This clonotype is a singleton in its sample. The chain joins TRBV18 to TRBJ1-6; tentative D call: TRBD1 (6 bases). The germline V gene encodes CDR1 KGHSH and CDR2 LQKENI. This CDR3 region has 15 residues. Trimming left V 0 bases short and J 10 bases short, with 13 bases between. CDR3 nucleotides: TGTGCCAGCTCACCACCGGACGGGGGGCTGTCACCCCTCCACTTT. Residues: CASSPPDGGLSPLHF.

This clonotype showed up many times. This chain connects TRBV13 to TRBJ2-7; D unresolved. The CDR3 covers 14 residues. Trimming cost V 4 bases and J 2 bases, with 12 bases left between them. The germline gives CDR1 PRHDT, CDR2 FYEKMQ (reference sequence). CDR3 region: CASSSSTATYEQYF. CDR3 nucleotides: TGTGCCAGCAGCTCTTCAACCGCCACCTACGAGCAGTACTTC.

In its sample, this clonotype was seen many times. V gene TRBV7-9 combines with J gene TRBJ1-1, with 7 bases lining up with TRBD1. The trim removed 5 bases at V and 2 bases at J, leaving 8 bases unmatched. The CDR3 covers 15 residues. Germline V gene lookup returns CDR1 SEHNR and CDR2 FQNEAQ (reference sequence). The CDR3 nucleotides are TGTGCCAGCAGCCCCCAGACAGGGACCAACACTGAAGCTTTCTTT. Translated: CASSPQTGTNTEAFF.

This chain uses TRBV5-5 with TRBJ1-2, with 7 bases matching TRBD1. The germline V gene encodes CDR1 SGHKS and CDR2 YYEKEE (reference sequence). The CDR3 sequence is 14 residues long. V trimming: 10 bases; J trimming: 2 bases; junction bases outside the gene matches: 11. The CDR3 reads CACNPGQLNYGYTF. CDR3 DNA: TGTGCCTGCAATCCGGGACAGCTCAACTATGGCTACACCTTC.